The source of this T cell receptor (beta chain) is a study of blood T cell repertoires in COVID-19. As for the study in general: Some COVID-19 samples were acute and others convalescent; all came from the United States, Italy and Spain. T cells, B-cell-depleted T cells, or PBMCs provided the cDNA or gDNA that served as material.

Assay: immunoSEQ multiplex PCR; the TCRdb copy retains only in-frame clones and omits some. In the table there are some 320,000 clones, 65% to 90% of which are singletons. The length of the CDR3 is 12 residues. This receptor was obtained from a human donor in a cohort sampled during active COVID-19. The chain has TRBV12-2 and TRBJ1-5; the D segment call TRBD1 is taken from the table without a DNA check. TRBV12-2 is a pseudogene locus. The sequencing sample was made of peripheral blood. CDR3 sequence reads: CASRHTNQPQHF. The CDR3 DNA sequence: TGTGCAAGTCGCCATACAAATCAGCCCCAGCATTTT.